This T cell receptor (beta chain) came from a study of blood T cell repertoires in COVID-19. At the level of the study: COVID-19 samples collected from the United States, Italy and Spain covered acute and convalescent phases. Sources were T cells, B-cell-depleted T cells, or PBMCs; the material itself was cDNA or gDNA.

In the authors' workflow: Reference gene primer amplification gave estimated nucleated cell counts. The method was immunoSEQ multiplex PCR; TCRdb's version includes in-frame clones alone and lacks a portion of them. V and J calls and clone size are those listed in that table; D and trimming were worked out from the DNA. The repertoire holds some 150,000 clones, with roughly 90% as singletons. Germline loops: CDR1 SGHKS, CDR2 YYEKEE (reference sequence). This CDR3 has 17 amino acids. Trimming removed 2 bases at V and 1 base at J, with 18 bases between. This chain connects TRBV5-5 to TRBJ1-1, with D unresolved. The specimen sequenced was peripheral blood. The sequence came from a man aged 55-75 years with acute or convalescent COVID-19. CDR3 DNA: TGTGCCAGCAGCTTCCTCTTCTCAGTGACGGGGAACACTGAAGCTTTCTTT. Translated: CASSFLFSVTGNTEAFF.